Below are 30 T cell receptor beta chains sequenced from a single sample in a study of blood T cell repertoires in COVID-19. Sequencing was performed with immunoSEQ multiplex PCR; in TCRdb, only in-frame clones are kept and a portion is missing. This table holds roughly 260,000 clones, 88% found once. Sequencing was carried out using peripheral blood. The source of these receptors is a man aged 60 to 69 who had recovered from COVID-19.

DNA for the CDR3: TGTGCCAGCAGGAGAGTTGATTCAGGGTCTAGCACAGATACGCAGTATTTT. Encoded protein: CASRRVDSGSSTDTQYF. The chain couples TRBV14 to TRBJ2-3; D possibly corresponds to TRBD1 (5 bases). The germline V gene has CDR1 SGHDN and CDR2 FVKESK. The V end was cut by 6 bases, the J end by 0 bases, with 19 bases between. CDR3 length: 17 amino acids.

V usage is TRBV15 and J usage is TRBJ2-5; D unclear. The CDR3 has 13 amino acids. Trimming pared 6 bases from V and 1 base from J, leaving 9 bases between. Germline V gene sequence: CDR1 LNHNV, CDR2 YYDKDF (reference sequence). The CDR3: CATSSVLQETQYF. CDR3 nucleotides: TGTGCCACCAGTAGTGTACTCCAAGAGACCCAGTACTTC.

The chain has TRBV10-3 and TRBJ2-1, with D possibly TRBD2 on 5 matching bases. Looked up from germline, CDR1 is ENHRY and CDR2 is SYGVKD. Trimming took off 3 bases at V and 6 bases at J, with 9 bases between the two ends. The CDR3 spans 13 residues. For the CDR3, the DNA is TGTGCCATCAGTGAAAGAGGGTTCAATGAGCAGTTCTTC. Encoded protein: CAISERGFNEQFF.

The chain couples TRBV27 to TRBJ2-2; D is unresolved. The CDR3 covers 13 residues. The germline V gene has CDR1 MNHEY and CDR2 SMNVEV (reference sequence). The V end lost 3 bases, the J end lost 6 bases, and 8 bases lay between the germline ends. Written as DNA, the CDR3 is TGTGCCAGCAGTTTCCAGTATGCCGGGGAGCTGTTTTTT. This translates into CASSFQYAGELFF.

The gene calls are TRBV5-1 and TRBJ1-2; 11 bases map to TRBD1. Looked up from germline, CDR1 is SGHRS and CDR2 is YFSETQ. The CDR3 loop spans 15 amino acids. The V gene end was trimmed by 0 bases and the J gene end by 8 bases; junction bases not matched to a gene: 6. The CDR3 reads CASSLGDRGTSGYTF. The CDR3 bases are TGCGCCAGCAGCTTGGGGGACAGGGGGACGAGCGGCTACACCTTC.

The rearrangement uses TRBV6-1 and TRBJ2-7; D perhaps matches TRBD2 (6 bases). V was trimmed by 3 bases and J by 7 bases, leaving 13 bases between them. Germline V gene data show CDR1 as MNHNS and CDR2 as SASEGT. This CDR3 contains 13 residues. CDR3 protein: CASSERTGVEQYF. The CDR3 bases are TGTGCCAGCAGTGAGCGTACGGGGGTTGAGCAGTACTTC.

V usage is TRBV18 and J usage is TRBJ2-2; maybe TRBD2 (6 bases). With 3 bases removed from V and 5 bases from J, the gap between germline ends came to 7 bases. Germline CDR1 reads KGHSH; CDR2 reads LQKENI. The CDR3 totals 13 residues. CDR3 in amino acids: CASSPSGTGELFF. The CDR3 bases are TGTGCCAGCTCACCCAGCGGGACCGGGGAGCTGTTTTTT.

This clone was counted a few times. The V gene is TRBV27, the J gene TRBJ2-7; 12 nucleotides agree with TRBD1. CDR3 length: 20 amino acids. V dropped 1 base and J dropped 5; count of bases not matched to a gene: 18. Germline loops: CDR1 MNHEY, CDR2 SMNVEV (reference sequence). CDR3 sequence (DNA): TGTGCCAGCAGTTTATGGCCCCCCCGTTACTCGGGACAGGGGGCCCACGAGCAGTACTTC. Translating it yields CASSLWPPRYSGQGAHEQYF.

Worth noting for this clone: Germline and junction disagree at one end, which may indicate a read error. This chain joins TRBV18 and TRBJ1-2; tentative D call: TRBD1 (6 bases). The CDR3 spans 14 residues. CDR1 is KGHSH and CDR2 is LQKENI in the germline V gene. The CDR3 DNA reads TGTGCCAGCTCGCCACAGGGAGGACGCGGTGGCTACACCTTC. This encodes CASSPQGGRGGYTF.

The chain recombines TRBV6-4 with TRBJ1-2; no firm D call. CDR3 length: 15 residues. CDR1 and CDR2 (germline): MRHNA, SNTAGT. V gave up 0 bases and J gave up 4 bases, with 12 bases separating them. CDR3 sequence reads: CASSDSDTVPYGYTF. The CDR3 region has the DNA TGTGCCAGCAGTGACTCCGACACAGTGCCCTATGGCTACACCTTC.

This clone was counted a few times. CDR3 loop: CASSFRRGPGGTQYF. In DNA form, the CDR3 reads TGTGCCAGCAGCTTTAGACGGGGGCCGGGGGGGACCCAGTACTTC. This sequence joins TRBV11-2 and TRBJ2-5, with D possibly TRBD2 on 7 matching bases. The CDR3 spans 15 residues. The germline V gene has CDR1 SGHAT and CDR2 FQNNGV. V was clipped by 3 bases and J by 7 bases, with 18 bases between them.

V is TRBV6-1 and J is TRBJ1-5; D gene unclear. The germline V and J ends were trimmed by 0 bases and 3 bases, with 12 bases remaining between them. The CDR3 totals 16 residues. Germline V gene lookup returns CDR1 MNHNS and CDR2 SASEGT. Written as DNA, the CDR3 is TGTGCCAGCAGTGAAGCGAGCAGGAAGGCCAATCAGCCCCAGCATTTT. It specifies CASSEASRKANQPQHF.

The rearrangement links TRBV5-6 to TRBJ2-2, with D uncertain. The CDR3 sequence is 12 residues long. V was pared by 5 bases and J by 5 bases, with 7 bases between. CDR1 is SGHDT, CDR2 YYEEEE, per germline. The DNA of the CDR3 is TGTGCCAGCAGTAGTGTAACCGGGGAGCTGTTTTTT. It yields the protein CASSSVTGELFF. Variable domain in full (rest from reference TRBV5-6 and TRBJ2-2): DAGVTQSPTHLIKTRGQQVTLRCSPKSGHDTVSWYQQALGQGPQFIFQYYEEEERQRGNFPDRFSGHQFPNYSSELNVNALLLGDSALYLCASSSVTGELFFGEGSRLTVL.

V is TRBV7-2 and J is TRBJ2-1; a possible D gene is TRBD2 (5 bases). The V gene lost 4 bases and the J gene lost 6 bases, with 25 bases spanning the gap. CDR3 length: 18 residues. CDR1 and CDR2 (germline): SGHTA, FQGNSA. In nucleotides, the CDR3 is TGTGCCAGCAGCTCCCAACCGCGGACTCAGTCAGGAGTCAATGAGCAGTTCTTC. It encodes CASSSQPRTQSGVNEQFF.

The genes are TRBV7-3 and TRBJ2-1; 9 bases map to TRBD2. J was trimmed by 0 bases and V by 3 bases; bases with no gene match: 3. CDR1 is SGHTA, CDR2 FQGTGA, per germline. This CDR3 contains 16 residues. The CDR3 region is CASSFLAGISYNEQFF. The CDR3 bases are TGTGCCAGCAGCTTTCTAGCGGGAATCTCCTACAATGAGCAGTTCTTC.

V gene TRBV2 combines with J gene TRBJ1-4; 8 bases align to TRBD1. CDR1 is SNHLY and CDR2 is FYNNEI in the germline V gene. The trim removed 6 bases at V and 7 bases at J, leaving 7 bases unmatched. The CDR3 totals 14 residues. The CDR3 sequence: CASRLTGVGEKLFF. CDR3 nucleotides: TGTGCCAGCAGACTGACAGGGGTTGGTGAAAAACTGTTTTTT.

The rearrangement links TRBV2 to TRBJ2-1, with TRBD2 matching over 10 bases. Looked up from germline, CDR1 is SNHLY and CDR2 is FYNNEI. V lost 10 bases and J lost 3; bases outside the gene matches: 3. There are 13 residues in the CDR3. CDR3 sequence: CATLAGDYNEQFF. The DNA of the CDR3 is TGTGCCACCCTAGCGGGGGACTACAATGAGCAGTTCTTC.

The CDR3 DNA is TGTGCCAGCAGTTACTCGATCCCCTCTAGCGCCATAAAGGCGCAGTACTTC. Amino acids: CASSYSIPSSAIKAQYF. The chain links TRBV6-2 or TRBV6-3 to TRBJ2-7; perhaps TRBD2 as D (6 bases). V lost 0 bases and J 9 bases, leaving 24 bases between the germline ends. The CDR3 has 17 amino acids. Germline V gene lookup returns CDR1 MNHEY and CDR2 SVGEGT.

The V gene is TRBV6-6, the J gene TRBJ1-1, with D unclear. The V gene lost 0 bases and the J gene lost 0 bases, with 8 bases spanning the gap. Germline CDR1 reads MNHNY; CDR2 reads SVGAGI (reference sequence). The CDR3 extends over 15 amino acids. The CDR3 region is CASSYSGTLNTEAFF. The CDR3 DNA is TGTGCCAGCAGTTACTCGGGCACCTTGAACACTGAAGCTTTCTTT.

The rearrangement joins TRBV6-5 to TRBJ1-5; 8 nucleotides align to TRBD1. V gave up 6 bases and J gave up 7 bases; unmatched junction bases: 11. There are 15 residues in the CDR3. Germline V gene sequence: CDR1 MNHEY, CDR2 SVGAGI. The CDR3: CASRALTGEGQPQHF. The CDR3 region has the DNA TGTGCCAGCAGGGCACTGACAGGGGAGGGGCAGCCCCAGCATTTT.

This clone was counted between two and nine times. This chain connects TRBV6-1 to TRBJ1-6; possible D gene TRBD1, 6 bases. The CDR3 is made up of 16 amino acids. Germline assignment: CDR1 MNHNS and CDR2 SASEGT. Trimming removed 3 bases from V and 10 bases from J, with 19 bases in between. The CDR3, as DNA: TGTGCCAGCAGTGATCGGCTCAGGGGTCGTGGATCACCCCTCCACTTT. This encodes CASSDRLRGRGSPLHF.

The rearrangement uses TRBV29-1 and TRBJ1-1, with 9 bases fitting TRBD1. J gave up 4 bases and V 4 bases, and 4 bases lay outside the gene matches. Germline V CDR1 and CDR2: SQVTM, ANQGSEA. This CDR3 is built from 13 residues. The CDR3, as DNA: TGCAGCGTTGGGGACAGGGTGGGCACTGAAGCTTTCTTT. Protein: CSVGDRVGTEAFF. Using reference TRBV29-1 and TRBJ1-1 for the parts outside the CDR3, the full variable domain is SAVISQKPSRDICQRGTSLTIQCQVDSQVTMMFWYRQQPGQSLTLIATANQGSEATYESGFVIDKFPISRPNLTFSTLTVSNMSPEDSSIYLCSVGDRVGTEAFFGQGTRLTVV.

V gene TRBV5-1 combines with J gene TRBJ1-4; D gene uncertain. CDR3 size: 13 residues. V was cut by 7 bases and J by 6 bases, with 13 bases left in between. CDR1 and CDR2 (germline): SGHRS, YFSETQ. The CDR3 spells CASARDRDEKLFF. The DNA of the CDR3 is TGCGCCAGCGCCCGCGACCGGGATGAAAAACTGTTTTTT.

V is TRBV29-1 and J is TRBJ1-1; 8 bases align to TRBD1. The germline gives CDR1 SQVTM, CDR2 ANQGSEA. The CDR3 consists of 15 residues. Germline trimming cut 6 bases from V and 5 bases from J; bases unmatched to any gene: 14. The CDR3 loop reads CSVSRGVRTGTEAFF. CDR3 nucleotides: TGCAGCGTCAGCCGGGGGGTCCGGACAGGGACTGAAGCTTTCTTT.

V and J are TRBV19 and TRBJ1-5; maybe TRBD1 (5 bases). Trimming pared 1 base from V and 0 bases from J, leaving 10 bases between. The CDR3 totals 16 residues. Germline V gene data show CDR1 as LNHDA and CDR2 as SQIVND (reference sequence). In nucleotides, the CDR3 is TGTGCCAGTAGTATAGGGGCAGGGCATAGCAATCAGCCCCAGCATTTT. This codes for CASSIGAGHSNQPQHF. The variable domain in full, with the rest retrieved from reference TRBV19 and TRBJ1-5, is DGGITQSPKYLFRKEGQNVTLSCEQNLNHDAMYWYRQDPGQGLRLIYYSQIVNDFQKGDIAEGYSVSREKKESFPLTVTSAQKNPTAFYLCASSIGAGHSNQPQHFGDGTRLSIL.

The chain combines TRBV28 with TRBJ2-7; no definite D call. Germline CDR1 is MDHEN and CDR2 is SYDVKM. The ends were cut back, 3 bases at V and 2 bases at J, with 11 bases in the middle. This CDR3 is built from 14 residues. CDR3 coding DNA: TGTGCCAGCAGTTTCTCGGGTGCGGCCTACGAGCAGTACTTC. This translates into CASSFSGAAYEQYF.

The rearrangement uses TRBV13 and TRBJ1-5; D possibly corresponds to TRBD1 (5 bases). The CDR3 consists of 16 residues. The V end lost 0 bases, the J end lost 1 base, and 10 bases lay between the germline ends. Germline CDR1 reads PRHDT; CDR2 reads FYEKMQ (reference sequence). This chain's CDR3 is CASSLGGGRSNQPQHF. DNA for the CDR3: TGTGCCAGCAGCTTAGGCGGGGGAAGGAGCAATCAGCCCCAGCATTTT.

This clone was found once. The chain has TRBV27 and TRBJ2-5, with 16 bases fitting TRBD2. Germline V gene lookup returns CDR1 MNHEY and CDR2 SMNVEV (reference sequence). The V and J ends lost 3 bases and 0 bases, in that order; junction bases with no gene match: 4. The CDR3 is 18 residues long. As DNA, the CDR3 is TGTGCCAGCAGTTTCCGGGGACTAGCGGGGGGGTACCAAGAGACCCAGTACTTC. It specifies CASSFRGLAGGYQETQYF.

The genes are TRBV7-2 and TRBJ2-3, with a tentative D call TRBD2 (7 bases). This CDR3 is built from 14 residues. Germline V CDR1 and CDR2: SGHTA, FQGNSA. V dropped 6 bases and J dropped 1 base, with 11 bases sitting between them. CDR3 residues: CASRGGGGTDTQYF. DNA for the CDR3: TGTGCCAGCAGGGGAGGGGGGGGCACAGATACGCAGTATTTT. Variable domain in full (rest from reference TRBV7-2 and TRBJ2-3): GAGVSQSPSNKVTEKGKDVELRCDPISGHTALYWYRQSLGQGLEFLIYFQGNSAPDKSGLPSDRFSAERTGGSVSTLTIQRTQQEDSAVYLCASRGGGGTDTQYFGPGTRLTVL.

The rearrangement links TRBV13 to TRBJ2-3, with TRBD2 identical over 7 bases. The CDR3 extends over 16 amino acids. Germline loops: CDR1 PRHDT, CDR2 FYEKMQ (reference sequence). The ends lost 2 bases at V and 2 bases at J; junction bases unmatched: 7. CDR3 bases: TGTGCCAGCAGCTTATATGGGGGAGGGGACACAGATACGCAGTATTTT. This gives the protein CASSLYGGGDTDTQYF.